The rows below give T cell receptor beta chains drawn from one sample of a study of shared clonotypes between healthy human individuals. Clones were read by immunoSEQ multiplex PCR, and TCRdb kept only the in-frame ones, dropping some. The sample contains approximately 2,200,000 clones, 90% to 95% of which appear only once. Sequencing was performed on naive CD8+ T cells from PBMCs. The receptors were sampled from a man in his late teens or twenties in good health. Some clones in this sample may be carry-over from other donors' samples. Each CDR3 is given with its conserved first and last residue. A D gene is named only where the DNA matches it firmly. Part of the rows lack a size; the others show once, few, many or a class for expanded clones.

>TRBV2|once|.|TRBJ1-5
CASSDGAGKEPQHF
TGTGCCAGCAGTGATGGGGCAGGCAAGGAGCCCCAGCATTTT
>TRBV25-1|.|TRBD2|TRBJ2-3
CASSPTLAGSTDTQYF
TGTGCCAGCAGTCCGACACTAGCGGGCAGCACAGATACGCAGTATTTT
>TRBV14|.|.|TRBJ1-1
CASSLRQAGTSEAFF
TGTGCCAGCAGCCTGAGACAGGCAGGGACGTCTGAAGCTTTCTTT
>TRBV9|.|TRBD1|TRBJ1-1
CASSVGSTGVNTEAFF
TGTGCCAGCAGCGTAGGAAGTACAGGGGTGAACACTGAAGCTTTCTTT
>TRBV27|.|.|TRBJ1-2
CASSLSTGTVTNYGYTF
TGTGCCAGCAGTTTATCGACCGGGACGGTGACTAACTATGGCTACACCTTC
>TRBV13|.|.|TRBJ2-7
CASSAGLGDEQYF
TGTGCCAGCAGCGCCGGACTCGGCGACGAGCAGTACTTC
>TRBV14|once|.|TRBJ2-7
CASSQDGSIRLYEQYF
TGTGCCAGCAGCCAAGATGGTAGCATTCGACTATACGAGCAGTACTTC
>TRBV28|.|TRBD1|TRBJ2-7
CASSAEDRGPYEQYF
TGTGCCAGCAGTGCCGAGGACAGGGGGCCCTACGAGCAGTACTTC
>TRBV27|.|TRBD1|TRBJ2-7
CASRRVGVGQGNYEQYF
TGTGCCAGCAGGCGGGTGGGGGTGGGACAGGGGAACTACGAGCAGTACTTC
>TRBV29-1|.|.|TRBJ2-4
CSVSARPGTKNIQYF
TGCAGCGTGAGTGCTCGACCCGGTACCAAAAACATTCAGTACTTC
>TRBV6-4|few|.|TRBJ1-1
CASRRTVNTEAFF
TGTGCCAGCAGGAGGACGGTGAACACTGAAGCTTTCTTT
>TRBV6-1|.|.|TRBJ1-5
CASSEWDGYSNQPQHF
TGTGCCAGCAGTGAATGGGACGGTTATAGCAATCAGCCCCAGCATTTT
>TRBV7-9|.|.|TRBJ2-5
CASSPAGETQYF
TGTGCCAGCAGCCCGGCGGGGGAGACCCAGTACTTC
>TRBV6-6|.|.|TRBJ1-2
CASSQTLDGYTF
TGTGCCAGCAGCCAGACCTTAGATGGCTACACCTTC
>TRBV9|.|TRBD2|TRBJ2-2
CASSPSPREREWAGELFF
TGTGCCAGCAGCCCCTCTCCCCGGGAGCGGGAGTGGGCCGGGGAGCTGTTTTTT
>TRBV6-5|few|TRBD1|TRBJ1-1
CASSYPTGTPFF
TGTGCCAGCAGTTACCCGACAGGGACGCCTTTCTTT
>TRBV28|.|.|TRBJ2-5
CASSFPGEETQYF
TGTGCCAGCAGTTTCCCCGGGGAAGAGACCCAGTACTTC
>TRBV29-1|.|.|TRBJ2-2
CSVESGSGELFF
TGCAGCGTTGAATCAGGATCCGGGGAGCTGTTTTTT
>TRBV28|.|.|TRBJ1-1
CASSFGRTEAFF
TGTGCCAGCAGTTTTGGTAGAACTGAAGCTTTCTTT
>TRBV25-1|.|.|TRBJ1-1
CASSEVRGGSTEAFF
TGTGCCAGCAGTGAAGTCAGGGGAGGTAGCACTGAAGCTTTCTTT
>TRBV7-9|.|.|TRBJ2-3
CASSGGTAALDTQYF
TGTGCCAGCAGCGGCGGGACAGCCGCCCTAGATACGCAGTATTTT
>TRBV5-6|.|.|TRBJ2-1
CASSLAPHNEQFF
TGTGCCAGCAGCTTGGCACCTCACAATGAGCAGTTCTTC
>TRBV4-1|.|TRBD2|TRBJ2-3
CASSQGGGLAGVVQYF
TGCGCCAGCAGCCAAGGTGGGGGACTAGCGGGAGTTGTGCAGTATTTT
>TRBV7-2|.|TRBD1|TRBJ2-7
CASSWGGDRRQYEQYF
TGTGCCAGCAGCTGGGGTGGGGACAGGCGACAGTACGAGCAGTACTTC
>TRBV10-2|.|.|TRBJ2-3
CASSEFFLRLADTQYF
TGCGCCAGCAGTGAGTTCTTCCTCCGGCTTGCAGATACGCAGTATTTT
>TRBV6-4|.|.|TRBJ2-1
CASSDSKQKHKQFF
TGTGCCAGCAGTGACTCGAAGCAAAAACACAAGCAGTTCTTC
>TRBV29-1|.|.|TRBJ2-3
CSVDGGSSTDTQYF
TGCAGCGTTGACGGCGGTAGTAGCACAGATACGCAGTATTTT
>TRBV27|.|.|TRBJ2-1
CASSLLPRTMVEQFF
TGTGCCAGCAGTTTATTGCCGAGAACAATGGTTGAGCAGTTCTTC
>TRBV1|.|.|TRBJ2-7
CTSSFRDSRYEQYF
TGCACCAGCAGCTTCAGGGACAGCAGGTACGAGCAGTACTTC
>TRBV27|.|TRBD2|TRBJ2-3
CASTWGLAGGPGIKYF
TGTGCCAGCACCTGGGGACTAGCGGGAGGGCCTGGTATAAAGTATTTT
>TRBV4-1|.|.|TRBJ2-7
CAKNRDGLYEQYF
TGCGCCAAAAACCGGGACGGTCTCTACGAGCAGTACTTC
>TRBV7-9|.|.|TRBJ2-7
CASSRTGIYEQYF
TGTGCCAGCAGCAGAACGGGGATCTACGAGCAGTACTTC
>TRBV14|.|.|TRBJ2-1
CASSPYKSLLGFF
TGTGCCAGCAGCCCGTATAAAAGTCTATTGGGGTTCTTC
>TRBV4-1|.|.|TRBJ1-6
CASSRARELNSPLHF
TGCGCCAGCAGCCGAGCCCGGGAGTTAAATTCACCCCTCCACTTT
>TRBV21-1|.|.|TRBJ1-5
CASSKSPRDRGREDQPQHF
TGTGCCAGCAGCAAAAGCCCCCGGGACAGGGGGCGCGAGGACCAGCCCCAGCATTTT
>TRBV30|.|TRBD2|TRBJ2-1
CAWREASSGAYNEQFF
TGTGCCTGGAGAGAAGCATCTAGCGGGGCTTACAATGAGCAGTTCTTC
>TRBV6-5|.|.|TRBJ1-1
CANTDPNTEAFF
TGTGCCAACACCGACCCGAACACTGAAGCTTTCTTT
>TRBV4-1|.|.|TRBJ1-5
CASSQDWLNQPQHF
TGCGCCAGCAGCCAAGACTGGCTCAATCAGCCCCAGCATTTT
>TRBV28|.|.|TRBJ2-7
CASSLLYRDPYEQYF
TGTGCCAGCAGTTTATTGTACAGGGACCCCTACGAGCAGTACTTC
>TRBV4-1|.|.|TRBJ1-1
CASSQEWAVVMNTEAFF
TGCGCCAGCAGCCAAGAATGGGCAGTTGTAATGAACACTGAAGCTTTCTTT
>TRBV7-9|once|.|TRBJ2-7
CASSAGSYEQYF
TGTGCCAGCAGCGCGGGATCCTACGAGCAGTACTTC
>TRBV5-1|.|.|TRBJ1-4
CASSGTPRARNEKLFF
TGCGCCAGCAGCGGAACACCCAGGGCCCGTAATGAAAAACTGTTTTTT
>TRBV5-6|.|.|TRBJ2-5
CASSLGGGKETQYF
TGTGCCAGCAGCTTGGGCGGAGGAAAAGAGACCCAGTACTTC
>TRBV27|.|.|TRBJ1-4
CASSLSGGHSEKLFF
TGTGCCAGCAGTTTATCGGGGGGGCACTCGGAAAAACTGTTTTTT
>TRBV6-5|.|.|TRBJ1-2
CASSYGTDGYYGYTF
TGTGCCAGCAGTTACGGGACGGATGGATACTATGGCTACACCTTC
>TRBV7-6|once|TRBD2|TRBJ2-2
CASSYPTSGVNTGELFF
TGTGCCAGCAGCTACCCCACTAGCGGTGTTAACACCGGGGAGCTGTTTTTT
>TRBV11-2|once|.|TRBJ1-5
CASSLDTGIEPQHF
TGTGCCAGCAGCTTAGATACAGGGATTGAGCCCCAGCATTTT
>TRBV10-3|few|TRBD1|TRBJ2-7
CAIRTGEDYEQYF
TGTGCCATCAGGACAGGGGAGGACTACGAGCAGTACTTC
>TRBV2|.|.|TRBJ2-7
CASSLGLAPYEQYF
TGTGCCAGCAGCCTCGGACTGGCCCCCTACGAGCAGTACTTC
>TRBV28|.|TRBD2|TRBJ2-5
CASSPGLAGALRETQYF
TGTGCCAGCAGTCCCGGACTAGCGGGAGCTCTCAGGGAGACCCAGTACTTC
>TRBV9|.|TRBD1|TRBJ2-1
CASGGTGNDGGYNEQFF
TGTGCCAGCGGGGGGACAGGGAACGACGGAGGGTACAATGAGCAGTTCTTC
>TRBV5-1|.|.|TRBJ2-1
CASSALVGPNEQFF
TGCGCCAGCAGCGCCCTAGTCGGGCCCAATGAGCAGTTCTTC
>TRBV28|.|.|TRBJ2-3
CASSLELGPTDTQYF
TGTGCCAGCAGTTTAGAGCTGGGACCCACAGATACGCAGTATTTT
>TRBV28|.|.|TRBJ2-1
CASSLPYSRVLYNEQFF
TGTGCCAGCAGTTTACCCTATTCCCGAGTACTGTACAATGAGCAGTTCTTC
>TRBV5-3|.|.|TRBJ2-2
CARSFSGAHTGELFF
TGTGCCAGAAGCTTTAGCGGAGCCCACACCGGGGAGCTGTTTTTT